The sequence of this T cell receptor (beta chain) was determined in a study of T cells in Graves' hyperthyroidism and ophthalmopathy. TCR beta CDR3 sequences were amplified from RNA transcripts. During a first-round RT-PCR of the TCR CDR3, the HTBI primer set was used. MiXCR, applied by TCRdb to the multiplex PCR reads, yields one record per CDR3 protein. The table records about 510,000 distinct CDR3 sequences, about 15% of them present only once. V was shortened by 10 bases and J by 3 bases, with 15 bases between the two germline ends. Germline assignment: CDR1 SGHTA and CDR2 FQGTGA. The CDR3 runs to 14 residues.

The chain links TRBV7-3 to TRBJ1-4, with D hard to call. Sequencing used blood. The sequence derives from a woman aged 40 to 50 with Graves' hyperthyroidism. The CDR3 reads CATLLRGPNEKLFF. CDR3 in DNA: TGTGCCACCCTCCTCCGAGGGCCTAATGAAAAACTGTTTTTT.